A single sample is the source of the 13 T cell receptor beta chains below, sequenced in a study of T-cell reconstitution after alpha-beta-depleted transplantation in children. Construction of the TCRbeta library involved unique molecular identifiers. TCRdb re-called the PCR reads through MiXCR, storing one row per CDR3 protein. The sample includes 450,000 to 600,000 distinct CDR3 sequences, more than 9% of them seen just once. The specimen was PBMCs, collected before TCRalphabeta/CD19-depleted stem cell transplant. These receptors originate from a child aged 2-15 years with inherited bone marrow failure, due to receive a stem cell transplant.

In its sample, this clonotype was seen many times. This chain connects TRBV10-2 to TRBJ2-5; D could derive from TRBD1 or TRBD2 (5 bases each). Germline V gives CDR1 WSHSY, CDR2 SAAADI. The V end lost 0 bases, the J end lost 4 bases, and 6 bases lay between the germline ends. CDR3 length: 13 amino acids. The DNA of the CDR3 is TGCGCCAGCAGTGAGTCGAGGGGAGAGACCCAGTACTTC. Translating it yields CASSESRGETQYF.

In its sample, this clonotype was seen many times. The genes are TRBV27 and TRBJ2-3, with D possibly TRBD1 on 6 matching bases. Germline values: CDR1 MNHEY, CDR2 SMNVEV (reference sequence). V lost 3 bases to trimming and J lost 4 bases, with 20 bases between them. The CDR3 spans 17 residues. The CDR3 reads CASSFQQGTHTADTQYF. CDR3 sequence (DNA): TGTGCCAGCAGTTTTCAACAGGGTACACACACTGCAGATACGCAGTATTTT.

In nucleotides, the CDR3 is TGCAGTGCTACATCCGGGACTAGCGGGTCCTGGGAGCAGTTCTTC. This translates into CSATSGTSGSWEQFF. V gene TRBV20-1 combines with J gene TRBJ2-1; TRBD2 agrees at 12 bases. Germline CDR1 and CDR2: DFQATT and SNEGSKA (reference sequence). Trimming removed 4 bases from V and 10 bases from J; junction bases left unmatched: 11. This CDR3 comprises 15 residues.

The sample holds many counts of this clonotype. The V gene is TRBV9, the J gene TRBJ1-2, with TRBD1 as a possible D gene (5 bases). V shed 3 bases and J shed 2 bases, with 17 bases lying between them. The CDR3 is 16 residues long. Germline V gene data show CDR1 as SGDLS and CDR2 as YYNGEE. The CDR3 loop reads CASSAVGRGGNYGYTF. The CDR3 DNA sequence: TGTGCCAGCAGCGCGGTGGGACGAGGCGGGAACTATGGCTACACCTTC.

This clonotype was counted ten times or more. The chain joins TRBV5-1 to TRBJ2-1, with D possibly matching TRBD2 (6 bases). Trimming pared 3 bases from V and 0 bases from J, leaving 16 bases between. The CDR3 spans 17 residues. CDR1 is SGHRS, CDR2 YFSETQ, per germline. In DNA form, the CDR3 reads TGCGCCAGCAGCTGGGGGACTGCTTCTAGCTCCTACAATGAGCAGTTCTTC. It codes for CASSWGTASSSYNEQFF.

Comment on this clonotype: Mismatch with germline at one junction end may stem from a read error. This chain connects TRBV7-9 to TRBJ2-1; D ambiguous. This CDR3 spans 14 amino acids. Germline V gene sequence: CDR1 SEHNR, CDR2 FQNEAQ (reference sequence). CDR3 sequence (DNA): TGTGCCAGCAGCTTAGCGGGATCCTACAATGAGCAGTCCTTC. Protein product: CASSLAGSYNEQSF.

This clonotype came up many times. CDR3 nucleotide sequence: TGTGCCAGCAGTGGTGTAATCGGCCCCTCGGGCACAGATACGCAGTATTTT. It is translated as CASSGVIGPSGTDTQYF. V gene TRBV6-1 combines with J gene TRBJ2-3; D is unclear. Trimming stripped 4 bases from V and 1 base from J, with 18 bases between. Germline V lookup: CDR1 MNHNS, CDR2 SASEGT. This CDR3 comprises 17 residues.

This clonotype was counted many times. The chain employs TRBV20-1 and TRBJ2-7, with D hard to call. CDR1 is DFQATT, CDR2 SNEGSKA, per germline (reference sequence). Trimming stripped 3 bases from V and 0 bases from J, with 15 bases between. The CDR3 sequence is 15 residues long. In nucleotides, the CDR3 is TGCAGTGCTAGCACCCCGAAAGCCCCCTCCTACGAGCAGTACTTC. Translating gives CSASTPKAPSYEQYF.

This clonotype was seen many times. This chain uses TRBV4-3 with TRBJ2-1, with D possibly TRBD2 on 6 matching bases. The CDR3 extends over 14 amino acids. V was pared by 1 base and J by 8 bases, with 12 bases between. Germline CDR1 reads LGHNA; CDR2 reads YSLEER. CDR3 in DNA: TGCGCCAGCAGCCAAGCTTGGGGGGAGGATGAGCAGTTCTTC. Encoded protein: CASSQAWGEDEQFF.

This clonotype was counted a few times. This chain connects TRBV4-1 to TRBJ2-7; D possibly corresponds to TRBD1 (6 bases). CDR1 and CDR2 from the germline V gene are MGHRA and YSYEKL. V was cut by 1 base and J by 4 bases, with 26 bases left in between. The CDR3 contains 19 residues. The CDR3 region has the DNA TGCGCCAGCAGCCAAGGATTCCAACGGACAGTCCCCTCTCTATACGAGCAGTACTTC. Protein: CASSQGFQRTVPSLYEQYF.

Many counts were recorded for this clonotype. The V call is TRBV5-1, the J call TRBJ2-1; TRBD2 agrees at 7 bases. Trimming cost V 0 bases and J 3 bases; bases outside gene matches: 9. CDR3 length equals 17 residues. CDR1 is SGHRS, CDR2 YFSETQ, per germline. The CDR3 loop reads CASSLAPFGGSYNEQFF. CDR3 nucleotides: TGCGCCAGCAGCTTGGCCCCCTTTGGCGGGAGCTACAATGAGCAGTTCTTC.

V usage is TRBV6-2 or TRBV6-3 and J usage is TRBJ2-5; D is unresolved. Germline assignment: CDR1 MNHEY and CDR2 SVGEGT. Deletions cut 10 bases from V and 2 bases from J, with 14 bases between. This CDR3 has 13 amino acids. Here the CDR3 reads CATSRIRQETQYF. The DNA of the CDR3 is TGTGCCACCTCTCGCATTCGGCAAGAGACCCAGTACTTC.

This clonotype has a count of ten or more. The chain has TRBV5-1 and TRBJ2-5; D possibly corresponds to TRBD1 (6 bases). The CDR3 consists of 15 residues. V lost 1 base, J lost 1 base, and 11 bases lay in between. CDR1 and CDR2 (germline): SGHRS, YFSETQ. CDR3 sequence reads: CASSLSQGIQETQYF. For the CDR3, the DNA is TGCGCCAGCAGCTTGAGCCAGGGGATCCAAGAGACCCAGTACTTC.